This TCR beta chain derives from a study of blood T cell repertoires in COVID-19. About the study: The study drew acute and convalescent COVID-19 samples from the United States, Italy and Spain.

Germline V gives CDR1 LNHDA, CDR2 SQIVND (reference sequence). The length of the CDR3 is 13 residues. V lost 3 bases to trimming and J lost 6 bases, with 8 bases between them. Clones were sequenced by immunoSEQ multiplex PCR, and TCRdb holds only the in-frame ones, with some missing. The table lists about 64,000 clones, around 86% of them singletons. Sample: peripheral blood. The V call is TRBV19, the J call TRBJ2-2; D gene unclear. This clonotype was sampled from a human donor in a cohort sampled during active COVID-19. CDR3 DNA sequence: TGTGCCAGTAGTATTTTAGTCTCCGGGGAGCTGTTTTTT. It codes for CASSILVSGELFF.